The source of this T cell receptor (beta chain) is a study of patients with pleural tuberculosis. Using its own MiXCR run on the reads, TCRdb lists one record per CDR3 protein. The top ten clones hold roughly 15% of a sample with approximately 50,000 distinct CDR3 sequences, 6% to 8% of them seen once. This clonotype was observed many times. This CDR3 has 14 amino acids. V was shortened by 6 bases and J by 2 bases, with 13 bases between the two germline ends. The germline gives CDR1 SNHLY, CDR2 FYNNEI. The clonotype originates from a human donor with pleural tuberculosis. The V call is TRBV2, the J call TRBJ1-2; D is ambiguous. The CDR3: CASSRLSGNYGYTF. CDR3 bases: TGTGCCAGCAGCCGATTATCGGGAAACTATGGCTACACCTTC. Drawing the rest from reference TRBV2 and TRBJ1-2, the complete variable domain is EPEVTQTPSHQVTQMGQEVILRCVPISNHLYFYWYRQILGQKVEFLVSFYNNEISEKSEIFDDQFSVERPDGSNFTLKIRSTKLEDSAMYFCASSRLSGNYGYTFGSGTRLTVV.